The 18 T cell receptor delta chains below were found in one sample sequenced in a study of human gamma delta and Vdelta1 T cells. TCRdb fed the PCR reads to CATT. The sample has about 6,400 delta-chain clones, around two fifths seen once; the top ten hold 9%. Their recognized antigens are unknown. The specimen was Vdelta1 gamma-delta T cells from blood grown in culture (DOT cells). Receptor source: a human donor in good health.

The table lists this clone with a count of one. This likely came from a read error, as a far larger clone is one base away. The sample has other DNA sequences that encode this CDR3 too. This chain joins TRDV1 and TRDJ1; weak D call: TRDD2 (6 bases). The CDR3 is 17 residues long. CDR1 is TSWWSYY and CDR2 is QGS in the germline V gene. V was cut by 2 bases and J by 0 bases, with 16 bases left in between. This CDR3 is CALGEAPSPGNTDKLIF. The DNA for the CDR3 is TGTGCTCTTGGGGAAGCCCCTTCCCCGGGTAACACCGATAAACTCATCTTT.

The chain is built from TRDV1 and TRDJ1, with 9 bases lining up with TRDD2. Per germline, CDR1 TSWWSYY and CDR2 QGS. The CDR3 has 24 amino acids. Losses at the gene ends were 1 base for V and 0 bases for J; bases not matched to a gene: 27. CDR3 amino acids: CALGEPWRGPSYAVLEKYTDKLIF. CDR3 DNA sequence: TGTGCTCTTGGGGAACCTTGGAGGGGTCCTTCCTACGCCGTACTGGAAAAGTACACCGATAAACTCATCTTT.

By share of the sample, this clone is large. The sample holds other DNA sequences that translate to the same CDR3. The chain combines TRDV1 with TRDJ4; TRDD3 might be the D (6 bases). This CDR3 is 15 amino acids long. Trimming shortened V by 1 base and J by 4 bases, and 16 bases separated the two germline ends. Germline V gives CDR1 TSWWSYY, CDR2 QGS. CDR3 protein: CALGEPPYLGKPLIF. CDR3 bases: TGTGCTCTTGGGGAACCGCCCTACCTGGGGAAACCCCTGATCTTT.

The rearrangement links TRDV1 to TRDJ1; TRDD3 agrees at 11 bases. This CDR3 is built from 23 residues. Germline CDR1 reads TSWWSYY; CDR2 reads QGS. Trimming at V came to 0 bases and at J to 0 bases, leaving 21 bases not matched to a gene. CDR3 nucleotides: TGTGCTCTTGGGGAACTTTGGGGCCTACCCAAGACTGGGGGATATGCGGACACCGATAAACTCATCTTT. Protein sequence: CALGELWGLPKTGGYADTDKLIF.

The chain employs TRDV1 and TRDJ1; the match to TRDD3 covers 8 bases. J lost 0 bases, V lost 2 bases, and 8 bases had no gene match. The CDR3 runs 17 residues. Germline-derived CDR1 and CDR2 are TSWWSYY and QGS. The CDR3 DNA reads TGTGCTCTTGGGGAATTTTCTCTACTGGGGGACACCGATAAACTCATCTTT. It encodes CALGEFSLLGDTDKLIF.

The chain combines TRDV1 with TRDJ1; D is perhaps TRDD3 (5 bases). The CDR3 has 19 amino acids. V lost 0 bases and J lost 10, with 30 bases in between. Germline V gene sequence: CDR1 TSWWSYY, CDR2 QGS. DNA for the CDR3: TGTGCTCTTGGGGAACTAGTAGGCGGGATCTCTGCCTCCCATAAGGGACTCATCTTT. It is translated as CALGELVGGISASHKGLIF.

V gene TRDV1 combines with J gene TRDJ1; 8 nucleotides line up with TRDD3. Germline V lookup: CDR1 TSWWSYY, CDR2 QGS. The CDR3 is 18 residues long. V lost 3 bases, J lost 2 bases, and 14 bases stayed unmatched. The CDR3 bases are TGTGCTCTTGGGGAGAACGTCCCCGCCTGGGGGAGGACCGATAAACTCATCTTT. Residues: CALGENVPAWGRTDKLIF.

The chain links TRDV1 to TRDJ1; weak D call: TRDD2 (6 bases). This CDR3 has 16 residues. CDR1 and CDR2 from the germline V gene are TSWWSYY and QGS. V was clipped by 2 bases and J by 7 bases, with 20 bases between them. CDR3 residues: CALGESWTTFPPKLIF. DNA of the CDR3: TGTGCTCTTGGGGAATCCTGGACCACCTTCCCCCCTAAACTCATCTTT.

A few counts support this clone. The chain couples TRDV1 to TRDJ1; the match to TRDD2 covers 7 bases. There are 21 residues in the CDR3. Germline assignment: CDR1 TSWWSYY and CDR2 QGS. Trimming at V came to 1 base and at J to 2 bases, leaving 22 bases not matched to a gene. The CDR3: CALGEPSLPLVGDEKTDKLIF. The CDR3 DNA sequence: TGTGCTCTTGGGGAACCCAGCCTTCCTCTAGTGGGAGATGAAAAGACCGATAAACTCATCTTT.

This sequence joins TRAV29/DV5 and TRDJ1; maybe TRDD3 (8 bases). Between the trimmed V and J ends, which lost 0 bases and 0 bases, there was a span of 36 bases. The CDR3 has 23 residues. Germline loops: CDR1 NSMFDY, CDR2 ISSIKDK. In DNA form, the CDR3 reads TGTGCAGCAAGCGTGAAGGATTCCTACCCACTGGGGGGATCTGGGTCGTACACCGATAAACTCATCTTT. Its translation: CAASVKDSYPLGGSGSYTDKLIF.

V usage is TRDV1 and J usage is TRDJ1; D is tentatively TRDD2 or TRDD3 (8 bases each). The germline V gene encodes CDR1 TSWWSYY and CDR2 QGS. The V and J ends lost 5 bases and 0 bases respectively, with 34 bases between them. The CDR3 covers 22 residues. Here the CDR3 DNA reads TGTGCTCTTGGGCCACAAGGCCTTCCTATTGTATGGGGGATTTTTTACACCGATAAACTCATCTTT. It codes for CALGPQGLPIVWGIFYTDKLIF.

Note on this clone: The germline gene is not matched at one end of the junction; a read error may be the cause. The chain joins TRDV1 to TRDJ1; 11 bases map to TRDD3. Germline CDR1 TSWWSYY, CDR2 QGS. CDR3 size: 20 residues. CDR3 sequence reads: CALGEALHLLGDMPSDRLIF. The CDR3 DNA sequence: TGTGCTCTTGGGGAAGCTCTCCACTTACTGGGGGATATGCCTTCCGATAGACTCATCTTT.

The chain employs TRDV1 and TRDJ4; 12 bases map to TRDD3. CDR1 TSWWSYY and CDR2 QGS come from the germline V gene. CDR3 size: 23 residues. With V trimmed by 1 base and J by 6 bases, 30 bases remained unmatched. The CDR3 reads CALGEPRPDPHRSWGIRVSALIF. CDR3 in DNA: TGTGCTCTTGGGGAACCACGGCCGGACCCCCACAGGTCCTGGGGGATACGCGTATCAGCCCTGATCTTT.

The rearrangement links TRDV1 to TRDJ1; 13 bases are a match to TRDD3. Germline trimming cut 4 bases from V and 3 bases from J; bases unmatched to any gene: 23. Germline V gene sequence: CDR1 TSWWSYY, CDR2 QGS. The CDR3 covers 22 residues. The CDR3 protein is CALGVGSPVLITGGYAPDKLIF. The CDR3 DNA follows: TGTGCTCTTGGGGTCGGCTCCCCAGTCCTTATTACTGGGGGATACGCTCCCGATAAACTCATCTTT.

A few counts support this clone. A J gene of TRDJ1 was called, though the V gene was not; the table assigns TRDD3, which was not confirmed against the DNA. The CDR3 consists of 14 residues. The CDR3 DNA follows: TGCTCCGGGCCCTGGGGGATACTAACCGATAAACTCATCTTT. Its translation: CSGPWGILTDKLIF.

The V gene is TRDV1, the J gene TRDJ1, with D tentatively TRDD3 (5 bases). In germline, CDR1 is TSWWSYY, CDR2 QGS. Trimming took off 2 bases at V and 0 bases at J, with 22 bases between the two ends. This CDR3 has 19 amino acids. CDR3 residues: CALGEFAPGAPYDTDKLIF. The DNA for the CDR3 is TGTGCTCTTGGGGAATTCGCCCCGGGAGCCCCATACGACACCGATAAACTCATCTTT.

With regard to this clone: A much larger clone sits a single nucleotide away, making a read error possible. At the DNA level, this CDR3 is encoded by other sequences in the same sample as well. The V and J genes are TRDV1 and TRDJ1; no clear D. The CDR3 spans 17 residues. Germline V CDR1 and CDR2: TSWWSYY, QGS. V lost 2 bases and J 1 base, leaving 17 bases between the germline ends. DNA of the CDR3: TGTGCTCTTGGGGAAGCGTCCCTCCTCTACATCACCGATAAACTCATCTTT. This translates into CALGEASLLYITDKLIF.

The rearrangement joins TRDV1 to TRDJ1; a weak D match, TRDD3 (6 bases). V was cut by 5 bases and J by 1 base, with 26 bases left in between. This CDR3 has 19 residues. Germline V gene data show CDR1 as TSWWSYY and CDR2 as QGS. In DNA, the CDR3 is TGTGCTCTTGGGAACCACCCATCCTTGGTACTGGATACCACCGATAAACTCATCTTT. Its translation: CALGNHPSLVLDTTDKLIF.